This T cell receptor (beta chain) was sequenced in a study of T cells in women clearing cervical HPV infection. Study information: Case blood was drawn a median 149 days after lesion detection. Points from the study as a whole: Cases and controls were distinguished at AUC just under 0.85 by richness and V genes.

Genomic DNA, averaging about 1,100 ng per sample, yielded TCR beta CDR3 via immunoSEQ. Clones were sequenced by immunoSEQ multiplex PCR, and TCRdb holds only the in-frame ones, with some missing. Its table lists under 45,000 clones. As concerns this clone: Antigen unknown.

The TCR originated in a woman aged 18-70 years with a cervical HPV16 infection that either progressed to CIN3+ or cleared (not recorded which). The sample was blood buffy coat.

The covered CDR3 bases are TGCAGCGCCTCATACGCAGGGAATGAC. This codes for CSASYAGND. The full CDR3 is CSASYAGNDYTF. The chain is built from TRBV29-1 and TRBJ1-2, with D perhaps matching TRBD1 (5 bases). The read falls 3 residues short of the CDR3 end, and the missing part is taken from the germline J gene. The CDR3 is 12 amino acids. Germline V gene lookup returns CDR1 SQVTM and CDR2 ANQGSEA.